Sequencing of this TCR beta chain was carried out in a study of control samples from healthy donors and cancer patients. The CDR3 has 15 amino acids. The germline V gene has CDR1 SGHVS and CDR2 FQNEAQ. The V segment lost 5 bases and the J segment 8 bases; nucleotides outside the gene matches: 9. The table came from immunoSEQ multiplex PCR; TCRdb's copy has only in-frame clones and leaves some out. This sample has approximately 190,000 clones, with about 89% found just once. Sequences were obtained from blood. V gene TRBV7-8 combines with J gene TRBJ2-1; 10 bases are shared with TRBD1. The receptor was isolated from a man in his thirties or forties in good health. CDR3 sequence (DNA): TGTGCCAGCAGCCAAGCGGGACAGGGGAGGCATGAGCAGTTCTTC. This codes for CASSQAGQGRHEQFF.